The rows below give T cell receptor beta chains drawn from one sample of a study of CD8 T cells in Susac syndrome. TCRdb re-analysed the immunoSEQ multiplex PCR reads in MiXCR, keeping a single row per CDR3 protein. The sample consists of under 550,000 distinct CDR3 sequences, around 85% of them appearing once. The sample comprised CD8+ T cells from PBMCs. The source of these receptors is a human donor with multiple sclerosis. CDR3s include the opening cysteine and the closing phenylalanine or tryptophan. A D gene is named only where the DNA matches it firmly. The size entry is marked missing in some rows and otherwise reads once, few, many or a size class.

d_gene: TRBD1
v_gene: TRBV29-1
abundance: -
j_gene: TRBJ2-1
CDR3nt: TGCAGCGTGGACAGGTGGAGTACCAATGAGCAGTTCTTC
CDR3aa: CSVDRWSTNEQFF

d_gene: TRBD2
v_gene: TRBV9
abundance: -
j_gene: TRBJ2-1
CDR3nt: TGTGCCAGCGCCCAGGGACTAGCGGTAGCGAATGAGCAGTTCTTC
CDR3aa: CASAQGLAVANEQFF

d_gene: -
v_gene: TRBV13
abundance: -
j_gene: TRBJ2-3
CDR3nt: TGTGCCAGCAGCTTACCCGTAGCGCAGGCAGATACGCAGTATTTT
CDR3aa: CASSLPVAQADTQYF

d_gene: TRBD2
v_gene: TRBV11-2
abundance: -
j_gene: TRBJ2-3
CDR3nt: TGTGCCAGCAGCTTAGATTCTTATTGGCTAGCGGGAGCAGATACGCAGTATTTT
CDR3aa: CASSLDSYWLAGADTQYF

d_gene: TRBD1
v_gene: TRBV29-1
abundance: -
j_gene: TRBJ1-5
CDR3nt: TGCAGCGTACGACAGGGGGAGAATCAGCCCCAGCATTTT
CDR3aa: CSVRQGENQPQHF

d_gene: TRBD2
v_gene: TRBV24-1
abundance: -
j_gene: TRBJ2-1
CDR3nt: TGTGCCACCAGTGGGGGGACTAGCGGGGGATACTCCTACAATGAGCAGTTCTTC
CDR3aa: CATSGGTSGGYSYNEQFF

d_gene: TRBD2
v_gene: TRBV3-1
abundance: -
j_gene: TRBJ2-5
CDR3nt: TGTGCCAGCAGCCAAGTGGCTAGCGGACAAGAGACCCAGTACTTC
CDR3aa: CASSQVASGQETQYF

d_gene: -
v_gene: TRBV23-1
abundance: -
j_gene: TRBJ1-3
CDR3nt: TGCGCCAGCGGAAGCTTTCTAAACTCTGGAAACACCATATATTTT
CDR3aa: CASGSFLNSGNTIYF

d_gene: -
v_gene: TRBV5-1
abundance: -
j_gene: TRBJ1-3
CDR3nt: TGCGCCAGCAGCCCGGACTTCCTTCGGTCCACGAGCTCTGGAAACACCATATATTTT
CDR3aa: CASSPDFLRSTSSGNTIYF

d_gene: -
v_gene: TRBV20-1
abundance: -
j_gene: TRBJ2-7
CDR3nt: TGCAGTGCTAGACCCTATAGCTCCTACGAGCAGTACTTC
CDR3aa: CSARPYSSYEQYF

d_gene: -
v_gene: TRBV6-2/TRBV6-3
abundance: -
j_gene: TRBJ1-1
CDR3nt: TGTGCCAGCAGTTACCCAGCTGAAGCTTTCTTT
CDR3aa: CASSYPAEAFF

d_gene: -
v_gene: TRBV2
abundance: -
j_gene: TRBJ1-1
CDR3nt: TGTGCCAGCAATCCACAGAAAGCGGGAACTGAAGCTTTCTTT
CDR3aa: CASNPQKAGTEAFF

d_gene: -
v_gene: TRBV10-1
abundance: -
j_gene: TRBJ2-2
CDR3nt: TGCGCCAGCAGTGCGATCCGTGGCACCGGGGAGCTGTTTTTT
CDR3aa: CASSAIRGTGELFF

d_gene: -
v_gene: TRBV6-6
abundance: once
j_gene: TRBJ2-3
CDR3nt: TGTGCCAGCAGTTACTCGCAGGGCGGGGAGACAGATACGCAGTATTTT
CDR3aa: CASSYSQGGETDTQYF

d_gene: -
v_gene: TRBV27
abundance: -
j_gene: TRBJ1-2
CDR3nt: TGTGCCAGCAGTTTAGACAGGTGGCGGGGCTACACCTTC
CDR3aa: CASSLDRWRGYTF

d_gene: TRBD1
v_gene: TRBV14
abundance: -
j_gene: TRBJ2-7
CDR3nt: TGTGCCAGCAGCCCTTCCGGGACAGGGTATAACGAGCAGTACTTC
CDR3aa: CASSPSGTGYNEQYF

d_gene: -
v_gene: TRBV7-9
abundance: -
j_gene: TRBJ2-7
CDR3nt: TGTGCCAGCAGCTTAATCTCCCCTGGCTACGAGCAGTACTTC
CDR3aa: CASSLISPGYEQYF

d_gene: -
v_gene: TRBV2
abundance: once
j_gene: TRBJ1-5
CDR3nt: TGTGCCAGCAGCCCGGGACACCATAGCAATCAGCCCCAGCATTTT
CDR3aa: CASSPGHHSNQPQHF

d_gene: TRBD2
v_gene: TRBV20-1
abundance: once
j_gene: TRBJ2-3
CDR3nt: TGCAGTGCTAGTGGAGGTTTTGGGGAGGGAGATACGCAGTATTTT
CDR3aa: CSASGGFGEGDTQYF

d_gene: -
v_gene: TRBV5-1
abundance: -
j_gene: TRBJ2-7
CDR3nt: TGCGCCAGCAGCCCGGGGGACAACTACGAGCAGTACTTC
CDR3aa: CASSPGDNYEQYF

d_gene: TRBD1
v_gene: TRBV7-9
abundance: -
j_gene: TRBJ2-6
CDR3nt: TGTGCCAGCAGCTTAGGAGGGGGCGGGGCCAACGTCCTGACTTTC
CDR3aa: CASSLGGGGANVLTF

d_gene: -
v_gene: TRBV20-1
abundance: -
j_gene: TRBJ1-2
CDR3nt: TGCAGTGCTAGACGAACAACCCCCTATGGCTACACCTTC
CDR3aa: CSARRTTPYGYTF

d_gene: -
v_gene: TRBV11-1
abundance: once
j_gene: TRBJ2-5
CDR3nt: TGTGCCAGCAGCCCGACTGGACAGAAGCAAGAGACCCAGTACTTC
CDR3aa: CASSPTGQKQETQYF

d_gene: TRBD1
v_gene: TRBV5-6
abundance: -
j_gene: TRBJ1-6
CDR3nt: TGTGCCAGCAGCTTAACCGGGACAGATATATTCTATAATTCACCCCTCCACTTT
CDR3aa: CASSLTGTDIFYNSPLHF

d_gene: -
v_gene: TRBV20-1
abundance: -
j_gene: TRBJ2-3
CDR3nt: TGCAGTGCTATCCGCCGCGGGCCAAAAGGACCTAGCACAGATACGCAGTATTTT
CDR3aa: CSAIRRGPKGPSTDTQYF

d_gene: -
v_gene: TRBV20-1
abundance: -
j_gene: TRBJ2-7
CDR3nt: TGCAGTGCTAGAGATTTTGTGGAAGTGACGGGGGCGCAGTACTTC
CDR3aa: CSARDFVEVTGAQYF

d_gene: TRBD2
v_gene: TRBV27
abundance: -
j_gene: TRBJ2-3
CDR3nt: TGTGCCAGCACCCCCACTAGCGGGGAACAGCAGTATTTT
CDR3aa: CASTPTSGEQQYF

d_gene: -
v_gene: TRBV14
abundance: -
j_gene: TRBJ2-1
CDR3nt: TGTGCCAGCAGCCCCGAGTGGACGTCCACCTACAATGAGCAGTTCTTC
CDR3aa: CASSPEWTSTYNEQFF

d_gene: -
v_gene: TRBV9
abundance: -
j_gene: TRBJ2-1
CDR3nt: TGTGCCAGCAGCGTAGGCTCTAGTTTGAATGAGCAGTTCTTC
CDR3aa: CASSVGSSLNEQFF

d_gene: -
v_gene: TRBV27
abundance: once
j_gene: TRBJ2-2
CDR3nt: TGTGCCAGCAGTTTACGTGGGGGAAACACCGGGGAGCTGTTTTTT
CDR3aa: CASSLRGGNTGELFF

d_gene: -
v_gene: TRBV30
abundance: -
j_gene: TRBJ2-2
CDR3nt: TGTGCCTGGAGTACTAGGGCCGGGGAGCTGTTTTTT
CDR3aa: CAWSTRAGELFF

d_gene: TRBD2
v_gene: TRBV6-2/TRBV6-3
abundance: -
j_gene: TRBJ2-1
CDR3nt: TGTGCCAGCAGTTACTCTTTGACTAGCGGTTACAATGAGCAGTTCTTC
CDR3aa: CASSYSLTSGYNEQFF

d_gene: TRBD2
v_gene: TRBV27
abundance: -
j_gene: TRBJ2-1
CDR3nt: TGTGCCAGCAGTTTAATTAGCGGGAACGGTTACAATGAGCAGTTCTTC
CDR3aa: CASSLISGNGYNEQFF

d_gene: -
v_gene: TRBV2
abundance: -
j_gene: TRBJ2-7
CDR3nt: TGTGCCAGCAGCGACCCTCGGACACATACCTCCTACGAGCAGTACTTC
CDR3aa: CASSDPRTHTSYEQYF

d_gene: -
v_gene: TRBV27
abundance: -
j_gene: TRBJ2-6
CDR3nt: TGTGCCAGCACCACCACCCCATCTGGGGCCAACGTCCTGACTTTC
CDR3aa: CASTTTPSGANVLTF

d_gene: -
v_gene: TRBV30
abundance: few
j_gene: TRBJ2-7
CDR3nt: TGTGCCTGGAGTTCTGGGGTATACGAGCAGTACTTC
CDR3aa: CAWSSGVYEQYF

d_gene: TRBD2
v_gene: TRBV11-1
abundance: once
j_gene: TRBJ2-3
CDR3nt: TGTGCCAGCAGCCCGCGGTGGGAAAGACTAGCGGGGGTTGTCACCCGGATAACAGATACGCAGTATTTT
CDR3aa: CASSPRWERLAGVVTRITDTQYF

d_gene: TRBD1
v_gene: TRBV4-1
abundance: -
j_gene: TRBJ1-1
CDR3nt: TGCGCCAGCGCCCCGGGACAGGGGACTGAAGCTTTCTTT
CDR3aa: CASAPGQGTEAFF

d_gene: TRBD2
v_gene: TRBV28
abundance: -
j_gene: TRBJ2-7
CDR3nt: TGTGCCAGCAGTGGGGAGACTAGCGGGAGCTACGAGCAGTACTTC
CDR3aa: CASSGETSGSYEQYF

d_gene: -
v_gene: TRBV20-1
abundance: -
j_gene: TRBJ2-1
CDR3nt: TGCAGTGCTAGGAATCCTAGGGGGGCCCCTGAGCAGTTCTTC
CDR3aa: CSARNPRGAPEQFF

d_gene: -
v_gene: TRBV7-9
abundance: -
j_gene: TRBJ2-5
CDR3nt: TGTGCCAGCAGCTTTATACAGATGCAAGAGACCCAGTACTTC
CDR3aa: CASSFIQMQETQYF

d_gene: -
v_gene: TRBV5-4
abundance: -
j_gene: TRBJ2-3
CDR3nt: TGTGCCAGCAGCGCTGGACAGTCGAATACGCAGTATTTT
CDR3aa: CASSAGQSNTQYF

d_gene: -
v_gene: TRBV5-1
abundance: -
j_gene: TRBJ2-7
CDR3nt: TGCGCCAGCAGCGAGGGATTCGGATACGAGCAGTACTTC
CDR3aa: CASSEGFGYEQYF

d_gene: -
v_gene: TRBV19
abundance: -
j_gene: TRBJ1-6
CDR3nt: TGTGCCAGTAGTGGACCCGGGACGGACTATAATTCACCCCTCCACTTT
CDR3aa: CASSGPGTDYNSPLHF

d_gene: -
v_gene: TRBV9
abundance: -
j_gene: TRBJ2-2
CDR3nt: TGTGCCAGCAGCGCACAGACAGTAAACACCGGGGAGCTGTTTTTT
CDR3aa: CASSAQTVNTGELFF